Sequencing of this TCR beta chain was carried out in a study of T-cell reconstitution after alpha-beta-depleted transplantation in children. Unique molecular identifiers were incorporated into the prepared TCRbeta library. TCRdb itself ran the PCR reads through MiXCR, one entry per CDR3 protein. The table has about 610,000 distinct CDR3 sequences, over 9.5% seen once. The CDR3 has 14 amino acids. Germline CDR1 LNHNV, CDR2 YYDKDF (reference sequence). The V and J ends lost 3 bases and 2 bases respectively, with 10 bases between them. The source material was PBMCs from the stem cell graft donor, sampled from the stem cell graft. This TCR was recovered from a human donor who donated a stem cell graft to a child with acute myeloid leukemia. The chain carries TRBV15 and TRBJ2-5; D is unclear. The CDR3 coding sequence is TGTGCCACCAGCAGTTCCGGGCCACAAGAGACCCAGTACTTC. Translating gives CATSSSGPQETQYF.